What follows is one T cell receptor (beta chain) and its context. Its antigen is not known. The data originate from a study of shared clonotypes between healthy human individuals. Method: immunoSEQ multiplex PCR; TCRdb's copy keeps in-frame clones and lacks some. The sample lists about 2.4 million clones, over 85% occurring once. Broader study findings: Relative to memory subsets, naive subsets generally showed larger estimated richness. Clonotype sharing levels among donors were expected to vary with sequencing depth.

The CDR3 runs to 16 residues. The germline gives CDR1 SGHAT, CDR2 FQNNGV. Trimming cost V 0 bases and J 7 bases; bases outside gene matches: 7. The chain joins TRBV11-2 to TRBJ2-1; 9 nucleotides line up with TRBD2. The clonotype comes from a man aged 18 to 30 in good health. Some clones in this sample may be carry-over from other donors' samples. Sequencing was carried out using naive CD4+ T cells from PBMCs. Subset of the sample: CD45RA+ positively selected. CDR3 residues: CASSLEMAGGPNEQFF. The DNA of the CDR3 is TGTGCCAGCAGCTTAGAGATGGCGGGAGGGCCGAATGAGCAGTTCTTC.